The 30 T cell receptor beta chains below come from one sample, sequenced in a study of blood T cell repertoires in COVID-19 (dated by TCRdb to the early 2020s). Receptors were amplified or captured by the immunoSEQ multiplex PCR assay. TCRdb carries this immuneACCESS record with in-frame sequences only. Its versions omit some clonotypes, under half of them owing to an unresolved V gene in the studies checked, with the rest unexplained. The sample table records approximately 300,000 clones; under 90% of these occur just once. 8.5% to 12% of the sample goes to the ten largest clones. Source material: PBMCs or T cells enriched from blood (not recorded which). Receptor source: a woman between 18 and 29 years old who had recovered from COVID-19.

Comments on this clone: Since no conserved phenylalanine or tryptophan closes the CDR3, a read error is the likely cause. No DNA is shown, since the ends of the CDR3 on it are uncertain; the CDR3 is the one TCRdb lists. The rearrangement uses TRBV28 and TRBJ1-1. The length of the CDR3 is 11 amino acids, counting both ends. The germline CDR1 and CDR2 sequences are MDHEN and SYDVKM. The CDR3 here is CASSNLGFTGV.

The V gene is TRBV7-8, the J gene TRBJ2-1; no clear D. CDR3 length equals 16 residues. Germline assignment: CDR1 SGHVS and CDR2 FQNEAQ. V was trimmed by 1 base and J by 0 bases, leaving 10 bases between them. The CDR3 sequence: CASSLGPGSSYNEQFF. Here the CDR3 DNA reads TGTGCCAGCAGCTTAGGTCCGGGTAGCTCCTACAATGAGCAGTTCTTC.

The CDR3 spells CASSQDQQGAGEQFF. The CDR3 bases are TGCGCCAGCAGCCAAGATCAGCAGGGGGCGGGTGAGCAGTTCTTC. The chain employs TRBV4-1 and TRBJ2-1; TRBD1 agrees at 8 bases. The length of the CDR3 is 15 residues. Germline values: CDR1 MGHRA, CDR2 YSYEKL. Unmatched junction bases numbered 7, after V lost 0 bases and J lost 9 bases.

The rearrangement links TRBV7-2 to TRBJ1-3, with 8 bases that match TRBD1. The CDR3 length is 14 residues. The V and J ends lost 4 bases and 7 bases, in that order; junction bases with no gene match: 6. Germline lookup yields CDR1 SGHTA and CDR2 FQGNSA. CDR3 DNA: TGTGCCAGCAGCTCCGGACAGGGAGGGAACACCATATATTTT. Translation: CASSSGQGGNTIYF.

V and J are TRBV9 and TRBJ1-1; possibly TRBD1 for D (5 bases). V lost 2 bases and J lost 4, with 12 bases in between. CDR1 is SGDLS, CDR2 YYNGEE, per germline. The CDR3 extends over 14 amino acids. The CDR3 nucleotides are TGTGCCAGCAGCGTGAATGTAGGGGTCACTGAAGCTTTCTTT. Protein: CASSVNVGVTEAFF.

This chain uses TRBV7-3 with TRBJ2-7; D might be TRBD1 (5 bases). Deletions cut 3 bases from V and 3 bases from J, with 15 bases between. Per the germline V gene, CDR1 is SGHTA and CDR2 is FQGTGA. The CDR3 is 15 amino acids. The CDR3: CASSFSAGINYEQYF. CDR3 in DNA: TGTGCCAGCAGCTTTTCGGCAGGGATCAACTACGAGCAGTACTTC.

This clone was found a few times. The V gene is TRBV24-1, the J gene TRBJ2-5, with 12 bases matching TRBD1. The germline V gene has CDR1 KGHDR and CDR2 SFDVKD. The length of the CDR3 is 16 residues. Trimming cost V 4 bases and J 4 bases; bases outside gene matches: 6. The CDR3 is CATSEWGQGAGETQYF. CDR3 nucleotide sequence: TGTGCCACCAGTGAATGGGGACAGGGGGCAGGAGAGACCCAGTACTTC.

CDR3 protein: CASSILGQLEAFF. The CDR3 nucleotides read TGTGCCAGCAGTATACTAGGACAGCTTGAAGCTTTCTTT. The rearrangement links TRBV12-3 or TRBV12-4 to TRBJ1-1; tentative D call: TRBD1 (6 bases). The CDR3 runs 13 residues. V was clipped by 5 bases and J by 7 bases, with 14 bases between them.

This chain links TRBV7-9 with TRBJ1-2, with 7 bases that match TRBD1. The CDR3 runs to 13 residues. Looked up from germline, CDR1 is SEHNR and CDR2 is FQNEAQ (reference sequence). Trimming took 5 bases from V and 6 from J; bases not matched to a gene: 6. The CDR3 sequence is CASSPRGSDGYTF. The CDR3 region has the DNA TGTGCCAGCAGCCCCAGGGGGAGCGATGGCTACACCTTC.

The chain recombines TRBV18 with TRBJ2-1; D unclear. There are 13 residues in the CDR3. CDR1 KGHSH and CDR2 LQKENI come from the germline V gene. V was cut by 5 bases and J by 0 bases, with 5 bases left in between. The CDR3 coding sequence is TGTGCCAGCTCAGAGGACTCCTACAATGAGCAGTTCTTC. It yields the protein CASSEDSYNEQFF. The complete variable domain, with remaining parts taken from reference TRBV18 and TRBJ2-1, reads NAGVMQNPRHLVRRRGQEARLRCSPMKGHSHVYWYRQLPEEGLKFMVYLQKENIIDESGMPKERFSAEFPKEGPSILRIQQVVRGDSAAYFCASSEDSYNEQFFGPGTRLTVL.

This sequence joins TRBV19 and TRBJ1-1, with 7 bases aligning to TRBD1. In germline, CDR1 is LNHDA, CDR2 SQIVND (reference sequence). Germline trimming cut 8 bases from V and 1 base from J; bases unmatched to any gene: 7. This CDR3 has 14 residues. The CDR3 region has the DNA TGTGCCAGTGCGCAAAGGGGGCGGAACACTGAAGCTTTCTTT. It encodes CASAQRGRNTEAFF. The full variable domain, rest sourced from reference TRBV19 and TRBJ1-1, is DGGITQSPKYLFRKEGQNVTLSCEQNLNHDAMYWYRQDPGQGLRLIYYSQIVNDFQKGDIAEGYSVSREKKESFPLTVTSAQKNPTAFYLCASAQRGRNTEAFFGQGTRLTVV.

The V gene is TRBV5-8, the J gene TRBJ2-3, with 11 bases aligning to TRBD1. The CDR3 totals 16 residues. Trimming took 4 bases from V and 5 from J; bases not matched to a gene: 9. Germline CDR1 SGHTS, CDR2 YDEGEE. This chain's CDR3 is CASSPGQGAGVDTQYF. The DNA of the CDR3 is TGTGCCAGCAGCCCCGGACAGGGGGCTGGTGTAGATACGCAGTATTTT. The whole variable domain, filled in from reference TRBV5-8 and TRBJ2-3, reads EAGVTQSPTHLIKTRGQQATLRCSPISGHTSVYWYQQALGLGLQFLLWYDEGEERNRGNFPPRFSGRQFPNYSSELNVNALELEDSALYLCASSPGQGAGVDTQYFGPGTRLTVL.

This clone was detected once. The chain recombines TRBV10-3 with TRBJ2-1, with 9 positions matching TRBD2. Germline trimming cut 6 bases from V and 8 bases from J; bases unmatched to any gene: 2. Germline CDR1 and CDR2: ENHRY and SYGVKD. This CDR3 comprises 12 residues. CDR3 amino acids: CAIRERGDEQFF. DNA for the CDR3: TGTGCCATCAGGGAGCGGGGGGATGAGCAGTTCTTC.

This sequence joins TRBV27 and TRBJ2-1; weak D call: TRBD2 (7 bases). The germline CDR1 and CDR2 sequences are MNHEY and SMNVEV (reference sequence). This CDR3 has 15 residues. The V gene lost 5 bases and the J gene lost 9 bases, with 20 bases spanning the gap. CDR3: CASSPFLGGGGEQFF. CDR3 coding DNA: TGTGCCAGCAGTCCCTTCCTGGGGGGCGGGGGTGAGCAGTTCTTC.

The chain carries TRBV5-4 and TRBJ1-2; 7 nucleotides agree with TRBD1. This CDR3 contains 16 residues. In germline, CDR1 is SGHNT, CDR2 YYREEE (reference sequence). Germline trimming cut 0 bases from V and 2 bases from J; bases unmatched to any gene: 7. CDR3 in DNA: TGTGCCAGCAGCTTGGGGGGTGAACAGGGGAACTATGGCTACACCTTC. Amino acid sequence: CASSLGGEQGNYGYTF.

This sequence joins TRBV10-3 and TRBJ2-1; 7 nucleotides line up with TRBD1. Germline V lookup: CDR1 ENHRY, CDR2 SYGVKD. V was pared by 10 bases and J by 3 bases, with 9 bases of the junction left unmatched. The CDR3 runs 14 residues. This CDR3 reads CATQGTDLYNEQFF. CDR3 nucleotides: TGTGCCACCCAGGGGACAGATCTCTACAATGAGCAGTTCTTC.

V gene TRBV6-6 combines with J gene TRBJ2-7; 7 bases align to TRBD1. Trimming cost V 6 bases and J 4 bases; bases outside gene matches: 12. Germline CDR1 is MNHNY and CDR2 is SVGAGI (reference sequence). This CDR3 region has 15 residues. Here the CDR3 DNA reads TGTGCCAGCAGGCCGGACAGGAGGCTGGGTTACGAGCAGTACTTC. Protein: CASRPDRRLGYEQYF.

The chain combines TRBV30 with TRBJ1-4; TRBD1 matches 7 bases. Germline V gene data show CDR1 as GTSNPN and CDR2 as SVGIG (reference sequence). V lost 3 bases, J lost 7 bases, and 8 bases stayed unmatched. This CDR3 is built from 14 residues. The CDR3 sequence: CAWSVVTGVEKLFF. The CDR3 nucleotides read TGTGCCTGGAGCGTTGTTACAGGGGTTGAAAAACTGTTTTTT.

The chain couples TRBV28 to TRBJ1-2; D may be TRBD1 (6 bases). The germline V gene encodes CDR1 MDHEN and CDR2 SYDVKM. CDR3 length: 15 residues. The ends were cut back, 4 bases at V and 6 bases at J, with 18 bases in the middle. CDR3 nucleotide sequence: TGTGCCAGCAGTTCACGGTTGATACAGGGCCATGGCTACACCTTC. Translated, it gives CASSSRLIQGHGYTF.

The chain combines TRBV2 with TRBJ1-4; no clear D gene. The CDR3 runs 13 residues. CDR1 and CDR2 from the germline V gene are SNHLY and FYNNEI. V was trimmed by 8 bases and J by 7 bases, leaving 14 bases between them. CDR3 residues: CASSVGLSEKLFF. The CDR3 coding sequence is TGTGCCAGCTCGGTCGGTCTTAGTGAAAAACTGTTTTTT.

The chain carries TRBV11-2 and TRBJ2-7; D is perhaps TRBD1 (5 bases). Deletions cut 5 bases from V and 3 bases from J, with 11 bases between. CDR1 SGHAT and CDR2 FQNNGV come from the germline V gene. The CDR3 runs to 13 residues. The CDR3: CASSLRQGYEQYF. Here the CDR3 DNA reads TGTGCCAGCAGCCTCAGGCAGGGCTACGAGCAGTACTTC.

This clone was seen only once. CDR3 amino acids: CASSKLWETQYF. CDR3 sequence (DNA): TGTGCCAGCAGCAAACTCTGGGAGACCCAGTACTTC. This sequence joins TRBV7-2 and TRBJ2-5; no firm D call. CDR1 SGHTA and CDR2 FQGNSA come from the germline V gene. CDR3 length: 12 residues. The V end lost 5 bases, the J end lost 5 bases, and 9 bases lay between the germline ends.

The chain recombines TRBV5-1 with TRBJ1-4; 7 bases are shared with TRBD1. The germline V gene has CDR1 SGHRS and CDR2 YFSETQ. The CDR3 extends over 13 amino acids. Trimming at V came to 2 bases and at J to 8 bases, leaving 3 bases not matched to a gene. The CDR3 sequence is CASSFQGEEKLFF. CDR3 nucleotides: TGCGCCAGCAGCTTCCAGGGGGAGGAAAAACTGTTTTTT.

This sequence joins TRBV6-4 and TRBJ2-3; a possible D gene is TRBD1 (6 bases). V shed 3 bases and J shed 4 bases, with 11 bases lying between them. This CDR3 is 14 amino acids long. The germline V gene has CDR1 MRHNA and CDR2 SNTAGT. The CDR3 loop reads CASSEAGTPDTQYF. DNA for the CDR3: TGTGCCAGCAGTGAGGCCGGGACACCAGATACGCAGTATTTT.

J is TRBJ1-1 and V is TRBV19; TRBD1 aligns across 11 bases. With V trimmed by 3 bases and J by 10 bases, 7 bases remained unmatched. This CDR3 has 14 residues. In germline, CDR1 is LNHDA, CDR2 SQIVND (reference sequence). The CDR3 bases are TGTGCCAGTAGTATCGGACAGGGGGCGGCTTCAGCTTTCTTT. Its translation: CASSIGQGAASAFF. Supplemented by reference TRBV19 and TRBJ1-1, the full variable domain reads DGGITQSPKYLFRKEGQNVTLSCEQNLNHDAMYWYRQDPGQGLRLIYYSQIVNDFQKGDIAEGYSVSREKKESFPLTVTSAQKNPTAFYLCASSIGQGAASAFFGQGTRLTVV.

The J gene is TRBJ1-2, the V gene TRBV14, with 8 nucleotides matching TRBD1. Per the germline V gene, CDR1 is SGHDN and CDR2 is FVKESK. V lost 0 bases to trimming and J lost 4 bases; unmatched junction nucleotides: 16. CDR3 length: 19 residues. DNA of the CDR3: TGTGCCAGCAGCCAAGATCCCGGGACAGGAGATGATGTCGGCTATGGCTACACCTTC. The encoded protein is CASSQDPGTGDDVGYGYTF.

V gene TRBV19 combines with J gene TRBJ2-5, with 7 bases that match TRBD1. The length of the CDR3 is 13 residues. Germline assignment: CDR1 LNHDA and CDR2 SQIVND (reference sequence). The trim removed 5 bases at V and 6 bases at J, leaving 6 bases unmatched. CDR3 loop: CASSPSDRKTQYF. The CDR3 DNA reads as TGTGCCAGTAGTCCTTCGGACAGGAAGACCCAGTACTTC.

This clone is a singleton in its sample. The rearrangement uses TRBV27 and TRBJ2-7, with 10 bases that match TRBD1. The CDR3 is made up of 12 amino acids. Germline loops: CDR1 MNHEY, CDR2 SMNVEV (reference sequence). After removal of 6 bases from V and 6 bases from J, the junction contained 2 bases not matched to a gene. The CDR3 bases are TGTGCCAGCAGCCGGGACAGGGGCGAGCAGTACTTC. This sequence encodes CASSRDRGEQYF.

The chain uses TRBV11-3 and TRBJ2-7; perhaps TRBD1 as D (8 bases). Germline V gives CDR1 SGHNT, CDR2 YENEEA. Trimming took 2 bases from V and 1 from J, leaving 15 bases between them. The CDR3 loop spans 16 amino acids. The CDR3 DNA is TGTGCCAGCAGCTTAAGCTACAGGGGGGGATCCTACGAGCAGTACTTC. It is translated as CASSLSYRGGSYEQYF.

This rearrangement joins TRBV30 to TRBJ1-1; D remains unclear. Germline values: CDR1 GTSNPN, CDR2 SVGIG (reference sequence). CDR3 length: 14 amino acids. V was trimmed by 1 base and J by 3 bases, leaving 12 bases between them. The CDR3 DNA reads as TGTGCCTGGAGTGCGATTTTGGGCTACACTGAAGCTTTCTTT. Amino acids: CAWSAILGYTEAFF.